Below are 12 T cell receptor beta chains sequenced from a single sample in a study of shared clonotypes between healthy human individuals. Sequencing was performed with immunoSEQ multiplex PCR; in TCRdb, only in-frame clones are kept and a portion is missing. The table has around 1.9 million clones, 85% to 95% seen once; the top ten hold 1.5% to 2%. The naive CD8 population came from CD45RO-negative cells selected for CCR7, without terminally differentiated effector memory CD45RA+ cells. The specimen sequenced was naive CD8+ T cells from PBMCs. The receptors stem from a man younger than 30 in good health. Some clones in this sample may be carry-over from other donors' samples.

The chain joins TRBV5-4 to TRBJ2-7, with D tentatively TRBD1 or TRBD2 (5 bases each). Germline-derived CDR1 and CDR2 are SGHNT and YYREEE (reference sequence). Trimming cost V 5 bases and J 4 bases, with 19 bases left between them. This CDR3 has 15 amino acids. In nucleotides, the CDR3 is TGTGCCAGCAGGATCGGACCCGCCGGGACGTACGAGCAGTACTTC. Encoded protein: CASRIGPAGTYEQYF.

The chain carries TRBV27 and TRBJ1-5; TRBD1 might be the D (6 bases). CDR1 and CDR2 (germline): MNHEY, SMNVEV (reference sequence). Trimming took off 6 bases at V and 6 bases at J, with 15 bases between the two ends. This CDR3 has 14 amino acids. CDR3: CASSTVGGAQPQHF. The CDR3 DNA reads as TGTGCCAGCAGCACGGTAGGGGGAGCTCAGCCCCAGCATTTT.

V usage is TRBV27 and J usage is TRBJ2-1; D is unresolved. V gave up 0 bases and J gave up 9 bases, with 12 bases separating them. The CDR3 loop spans 14 amino acids. CDR1 MNHEY and CDR2 SMNVEV come from the germline V gene (reference sequence). The CDR3 region is CASSLSPARGEQFF. DNA of the CDR3: TGTGCCAGCAGTTTATCTCCTGCACGAGGTGAGCAGTTCTTC.

The V gene is TRBV27, the J gene TRBJ2-1, with D maybe TRBD2 (5 bases). This CDR3 has 15 residues. Trimming removed 6 bases at V and 5 bases at J, with 17 bases between. Germline loops: CDR1 MNHEY, CDR2 SMNVEV (reference sequence). In DNA form, the CDR3 reads TGTGCCAGCAGCGAAACCCGGACTCTGGACAATGAGCAGTTCTTC. Translated: CASSETRTLDNEQFF.

This chain uses TRBV5-6 with TRBJ1-6; D unresolved. This CDR3 comprises 15 residues. CDR1 is SGHDT and CDR2 is YYEEEE in the germline V gene. V lost 1 base, J lost 10 bases, and 15 bases lay in between. Here the CDR3 reads CASSLLRQAESPLHF. CDR3 bases: TGTGCCAGCAGCTTGTTACGGCAGGCGGAATCACCCCTCCACTTT.

J is TRBJ2-1 and V is TRBV27; 9 nucleotides align to TRBD1. V shed 5 bases and J 5 bases; nucleotides not matched to a gene: 10. The CDR3 consists of 16 residues. Germline V lookup: CDR1 MNHEY, CDR2 SMNVEV (reference sequence). CDR3 nucleotide sequence: TGTGCCAGCAGTACCAGACCGGGACAGGGAGACAATGAGCAGTTCTTC. This gives the protein CASSTRPGQGDNEQFF.

The chain has TRBV30 and TRBJ2-7; 10 bases are a match to TRBD2. There are 13 residues in the CDR3. V lost 3 bases, J lost 6 bases, and 5 bases stayed unmatched. Germline CDR1 is GTSNPN and CDR2 is SVGIG (reference sequence). The DNA for the CDR3 is TGTGCCTGGAGAACTAGCGGGATTCCCGAGCAGTACTTC. It yields the protein CAWRTSGIPEQYF.

The chain is built from TRBV28 and TRBJ2-3; TRBD1 agrees at 8 bases. Trimming removed 6 bases from V and 1 base from J; junction bases left unmatched: 6. The CDR3 is made up of 15 amino acids. Germline V CDR1 and CDR2: MDHEN, SYDVKM. For the CDR3, the DNA is TGTGCCAGCAGGGAGGACAGGGCGGGCACAGATACGCAGTATTTT. Translation gives CASREDRAGTDTQYF.

As for this clone: This specimen includes other DNA sequences encoding the same CDR3. V is TRBV5-1 and J is TRBJ1-3; perhaps TRBD1 as D (5 bases). The V end was cut by 4 bases, the J end by 3 bases, with 8 bases between. The CDR3 contains 13 residues. From germline, CDR1 is SGHRS and CDR2 YFSETQ. The CDR3 reads CASSPGGGNTIYF. The CDR3 bases are TGCGCCAGCAGCCCGGGGGGTGGAAACACCATATATTTT. The full variable domain, its missing parts supplied by reference TRBV5-1 and TRBJ1-3, is KAGVTQTPRYLIKTRGQQVTLSCSPISGHRSVSWYQQTPGQGLQFLFEYFSETQRNKGNFPGRFSGRQFSNSRSEMNVSTLELGDSALYLCASSPGGGNTIYFGEGSWLTVV.

V gene TRBV28 combines with J gene TRBJ2-3; the match to TRBD1 covers 8 bases. CDR3 size: 17 residues. Per germline, CDR1 MDHEN and CDR2 SYDVKM. V was clipped by 6 bases and J by 6 bases; unmatched bases: 17. CDR3 amino acids: CASRLLAEGQALDTQYF. The CDR3 nucleotides are TGTGCCAGCAGACTACTCGCGGAGGGACAGGCGTTGGATACGCAGTATTTT.

This clone has only one observation. V usage is TRBV6-1 and J usage is TRBJ2-1, with TRBD2 matching over 7 bases. The CDR3 totals 15 residues. Per the germline V gene, CDR1 is MNHNS and CDR2 is SASEGT. V lost 8 bases, J lost 0 bases, and 7 bases stayed unmatched. Here the CDR3 reads CASYGRTSSYNEQFF. The CDR3 DNA reads TGTGCCAGCTATGGTCGGACTAGCTCCTACAATGAGCAGTTCTTC.

The chain is built from TRBV10-1 and TRBJ1-2, with unresolved D. V was pared by 1 base and J by 2 bases, with 8 bases between. CDR1 and CDR2 from the germline V gene are WNHNN and SYGVQD (reference sequence). The CDR3 sequence is 14 residues long. The CDR3 region has the DNA TGCGCCAGCAGTGAGTACGGCGGGAACTATGGCTACACCTTC. It translates to CASSEYGGNYGYTF.